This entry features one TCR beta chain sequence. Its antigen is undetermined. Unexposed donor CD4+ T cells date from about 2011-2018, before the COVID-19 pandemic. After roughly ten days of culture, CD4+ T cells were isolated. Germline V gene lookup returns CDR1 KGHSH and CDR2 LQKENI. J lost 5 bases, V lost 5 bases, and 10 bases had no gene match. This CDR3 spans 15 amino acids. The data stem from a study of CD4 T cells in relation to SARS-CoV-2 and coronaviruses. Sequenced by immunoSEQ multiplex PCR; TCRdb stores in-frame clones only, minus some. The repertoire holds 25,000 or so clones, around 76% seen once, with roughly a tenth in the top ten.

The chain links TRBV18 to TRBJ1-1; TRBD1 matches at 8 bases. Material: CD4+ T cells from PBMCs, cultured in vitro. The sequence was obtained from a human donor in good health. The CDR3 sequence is CASSAEAGGRTEAFF. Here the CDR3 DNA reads TGTGCCAGCTCAGCTGAGGCAGGGGGCCGAACTGAAGCTTTCTTT.